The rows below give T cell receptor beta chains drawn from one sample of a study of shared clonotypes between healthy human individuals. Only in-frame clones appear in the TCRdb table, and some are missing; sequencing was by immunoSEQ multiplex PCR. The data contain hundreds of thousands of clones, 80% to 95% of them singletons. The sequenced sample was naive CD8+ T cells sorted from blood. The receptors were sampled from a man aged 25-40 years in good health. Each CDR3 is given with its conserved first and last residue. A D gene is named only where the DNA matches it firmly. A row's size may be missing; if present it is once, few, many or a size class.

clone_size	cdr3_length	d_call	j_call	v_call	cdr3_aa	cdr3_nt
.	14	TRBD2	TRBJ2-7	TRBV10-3	CAISKSGSSYEQYF	TGTGCCATCAGTAAAAGCGGGAGCTCCTACGAGCAGTACTTC
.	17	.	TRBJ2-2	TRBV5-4	CASSPGPVLENTGELFF	TGTGCCAGCAGCCCCGGACCAGTCCTCGAAAACACCGGGGAGCTGTTTTTT
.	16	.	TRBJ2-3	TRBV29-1	CSVEREAGDSTDTQYF	TGCAGCGTTGAACGGGAGGCAGGGGATAGCACAGATACGCAGTATTTT
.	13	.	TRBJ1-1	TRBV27	CASSAGLNTEAFF	TGTGCCAGCAGTGCAGGGTTGAACACTGAAGCTTTCTTT
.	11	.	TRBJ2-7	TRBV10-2	CASGNPYEQYF	TGCGCCAGCGGAAATCCCTACGAGCAGTACTTC
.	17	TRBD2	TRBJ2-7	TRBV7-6	CASSLEASGGVNYEQYF	TGTGCCAGCAGCTTAGAGGCTAGCGGAGGGGTTAACTACGAGCAGTACTTC
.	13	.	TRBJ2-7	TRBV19	CASSIYGGYEQYF	TGTGCCAGTAGTATTTACGGCGGCTACGAGCAGTACTTC
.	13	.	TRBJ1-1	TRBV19	CASSRDTYTEAFF	TGTGCCAGTAGTAGGGACACCTACACTGAAGCTTTCTTT
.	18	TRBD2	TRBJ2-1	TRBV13	CASSGTSGRAGSYNEQFF	TGTGCCAGCAGTGGGACTAGCGGGAGGGCCGGGTCCTACAATGAGCAGTTCTTC
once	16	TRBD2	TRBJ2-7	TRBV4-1	CASSQDRGGTDYEQYF	TGCGCCAGCAGCCAAGATCGGGGGGGGACCGACTACGAGCAGTACTTC
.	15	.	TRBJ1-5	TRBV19	CASSMGGASNQPQHF	TGTGCCAGTAGTATGGGGGGAGCAAGCAATCAGCCCCAGCATTTT
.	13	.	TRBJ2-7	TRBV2	CAAGRVGSYEQYF	TGTGCCGCGGGAAGGGTTGGGTCCTACGAGCAGTACTTC
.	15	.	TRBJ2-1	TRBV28	CASHPGERPYNEQFF	TGTGCCAGCCACCCGGGGGAGCGGCCCTACAATGAGCAGTTCTTC
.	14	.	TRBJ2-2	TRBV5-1	CASSDGQITGELFF	TGCGCCAGCAGCGACGGACAGATCACCGGGGAGCTGTTTTTT
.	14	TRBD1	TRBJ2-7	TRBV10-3	CAISDGTGSGEQYF	TGTGCCATCAGTGATGGGACAGGGAGCGGCGAGCAGTACTTC
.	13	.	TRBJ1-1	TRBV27	CASSPGPNTEAFF	TGTGCCAGCAGTCCGGGCCCGAACACTGAAGCTTTCTTT
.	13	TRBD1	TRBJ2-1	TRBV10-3	CAISGKGANEQFF	TGTGCCATCAGTGGTAAGGGGGCGAATGAGCAGTTCTTC
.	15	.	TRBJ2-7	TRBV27	CASSSPQGFSYEQYF	TGTGCCAGCAGTTCGCCGCAGGGGTTTAGCTACGAGCAGTACTTC